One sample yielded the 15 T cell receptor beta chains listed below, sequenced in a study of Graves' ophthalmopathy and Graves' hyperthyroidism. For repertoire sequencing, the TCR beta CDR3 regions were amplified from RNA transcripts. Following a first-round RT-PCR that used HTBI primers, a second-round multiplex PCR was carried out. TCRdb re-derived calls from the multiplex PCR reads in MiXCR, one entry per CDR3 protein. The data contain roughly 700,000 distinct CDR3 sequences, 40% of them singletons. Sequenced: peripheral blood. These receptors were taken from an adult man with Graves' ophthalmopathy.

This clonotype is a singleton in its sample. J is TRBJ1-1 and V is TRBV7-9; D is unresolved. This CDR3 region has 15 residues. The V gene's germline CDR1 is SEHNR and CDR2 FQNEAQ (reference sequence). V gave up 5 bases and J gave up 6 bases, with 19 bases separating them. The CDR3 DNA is TGTGCCAGCAGCCAAGAGTCTGGATCTCTACCTGAAGCTTTCTTT. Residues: CASSQESGSLPEAFF. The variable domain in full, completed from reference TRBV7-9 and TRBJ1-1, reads DTGVSQNPRHKITKRGQNVTFRCDPISEHNRLYWYRQTLGQGPEFLTYFQNEAQLEKSRLLSDRFSAERPKGSFSTLEIQRTEQGDSAMYLCASSQESGSLPEAFFGQGTRLTVV.

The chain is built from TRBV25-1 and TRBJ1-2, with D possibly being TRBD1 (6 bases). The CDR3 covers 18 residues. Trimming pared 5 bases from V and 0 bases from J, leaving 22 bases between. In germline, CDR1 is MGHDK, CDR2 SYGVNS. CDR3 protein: CASSPIRDTNGANYGYTF. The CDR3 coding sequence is TGTGCCAGCAGTCCTATCCGGGACACCAATGGGGCTAACTATGGCTACACCTTC.

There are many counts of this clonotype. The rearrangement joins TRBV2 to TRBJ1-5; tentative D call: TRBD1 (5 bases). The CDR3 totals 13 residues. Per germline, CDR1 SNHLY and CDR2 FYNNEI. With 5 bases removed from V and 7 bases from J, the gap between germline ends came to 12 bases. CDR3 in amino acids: CASSPGTTQPQHF. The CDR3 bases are TGTGCCAGCAGTCCCGGGACGACACAGCCCCAGCATTTT.

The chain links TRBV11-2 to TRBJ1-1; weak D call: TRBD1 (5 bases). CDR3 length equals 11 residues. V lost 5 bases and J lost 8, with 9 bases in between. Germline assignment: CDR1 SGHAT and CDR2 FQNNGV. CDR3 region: CASSPGLEAFF. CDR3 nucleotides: TGTGCCAGCAGCCCAGGGTTGGAAGCTTTCTTT.

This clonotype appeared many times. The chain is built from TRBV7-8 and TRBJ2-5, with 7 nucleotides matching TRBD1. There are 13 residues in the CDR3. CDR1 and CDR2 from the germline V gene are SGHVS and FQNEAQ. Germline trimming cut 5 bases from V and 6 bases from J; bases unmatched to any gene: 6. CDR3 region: CASSRTGGKTQYF. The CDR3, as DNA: TGTGCCAGCAGCCGGACAGGTGGAAAGACCCAGTACTTC. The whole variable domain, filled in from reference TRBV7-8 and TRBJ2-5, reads GAGVSQSPRYKVAKRGQDVALRCDPISGHVSLFWYQQALGQGPEFLTYFQNEAQLDKSGLPSDRFFAERPEGSVSTLKIQRTQQEDSAVYLCASSRTGGKTQYFGPGTRLLVL.

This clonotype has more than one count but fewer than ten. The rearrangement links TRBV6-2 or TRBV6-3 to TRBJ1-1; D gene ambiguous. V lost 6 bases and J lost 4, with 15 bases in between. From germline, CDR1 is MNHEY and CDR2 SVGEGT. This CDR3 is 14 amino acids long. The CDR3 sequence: CASRTHLLGTEAFF. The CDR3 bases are TGTGCCAGCAGAACCCATCTTCTAGGCACTGAAGCTTTCTTT.

For the CDR3, the DNA is TGTGCCTGGAGTCCGACATGGACGGAAAGTCTGAACACTGAAGCTTTCTTT. Translated: CAWSPTWTESLNTEAFF. This sequence joins TRBV30 and TRBJ1-1; D unresolved. There are 17 residues in the CDR3. Per germline, CDR1 GTSNPN and CDR2 SVGIG (reference sequence). V lost 2 bases and J 0 bases, leaving 19 bases between the germline ends.

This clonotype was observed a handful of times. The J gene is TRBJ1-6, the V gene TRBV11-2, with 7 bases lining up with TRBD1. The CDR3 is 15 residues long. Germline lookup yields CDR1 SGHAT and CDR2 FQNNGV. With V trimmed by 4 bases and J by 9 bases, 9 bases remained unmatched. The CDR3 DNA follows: TGTGCCAGCAGCTACCGACAGGGCTCCGGTTCACCCCTCCACTTT. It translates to CASSYRQGSGSPLHF.

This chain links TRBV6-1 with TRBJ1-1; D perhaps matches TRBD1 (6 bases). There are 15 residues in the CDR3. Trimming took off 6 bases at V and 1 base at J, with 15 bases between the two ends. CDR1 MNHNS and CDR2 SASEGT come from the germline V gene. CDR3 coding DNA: TGTGCCAGCAGCCTTGCCGGGACACAGAACACTGAAGCTTTCTTT. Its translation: CASSLAGTQNTEAFF.

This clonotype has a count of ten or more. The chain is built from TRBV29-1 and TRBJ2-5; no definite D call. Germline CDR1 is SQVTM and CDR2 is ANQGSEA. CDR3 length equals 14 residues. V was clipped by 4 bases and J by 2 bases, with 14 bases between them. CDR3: CSVANVALQETQYF. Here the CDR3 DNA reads TGCAGCGTTGCCAACGTCGCGCTGCAAGAGACCCAGTACTTC.

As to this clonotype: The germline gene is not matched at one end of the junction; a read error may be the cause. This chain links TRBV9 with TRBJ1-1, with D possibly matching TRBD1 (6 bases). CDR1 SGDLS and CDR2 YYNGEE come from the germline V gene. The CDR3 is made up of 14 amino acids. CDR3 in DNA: TGTGCCAGCAGCGTGGACAGCTACGGGACTGAAGCTTCCTTT. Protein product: CASSVDSYGTEASF.

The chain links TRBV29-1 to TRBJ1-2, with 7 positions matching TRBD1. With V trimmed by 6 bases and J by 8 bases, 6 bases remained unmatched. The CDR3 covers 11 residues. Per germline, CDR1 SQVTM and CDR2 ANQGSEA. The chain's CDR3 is CSVLPGQGYTF. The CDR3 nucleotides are TGCAGCGTGCTTCCGGGACAGGGCTACACCTTC.

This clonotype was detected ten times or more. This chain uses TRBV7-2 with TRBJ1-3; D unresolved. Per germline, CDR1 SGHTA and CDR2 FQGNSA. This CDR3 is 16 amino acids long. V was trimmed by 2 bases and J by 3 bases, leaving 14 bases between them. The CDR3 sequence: CASSLRLEASGNTIYF. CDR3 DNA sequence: TGTGCCAGCAGCTTACGCTTAGAGGCCAGTGGAAACACCATATATTTT.

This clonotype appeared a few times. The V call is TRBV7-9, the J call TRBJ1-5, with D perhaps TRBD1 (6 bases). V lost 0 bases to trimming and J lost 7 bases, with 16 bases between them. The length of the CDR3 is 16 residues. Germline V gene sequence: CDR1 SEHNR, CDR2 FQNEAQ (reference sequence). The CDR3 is CASSLARHGGGQPQHF. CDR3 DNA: TGTGCCAGCAGCTTAGCGCGTCATGGGGGCGGACAGCCCCAGCATTTT.

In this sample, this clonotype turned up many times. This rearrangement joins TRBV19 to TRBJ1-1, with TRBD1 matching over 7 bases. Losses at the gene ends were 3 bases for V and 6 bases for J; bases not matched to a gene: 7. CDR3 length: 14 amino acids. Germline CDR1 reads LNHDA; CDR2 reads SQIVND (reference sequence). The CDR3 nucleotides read TGTGCCAGTAGTATCACGAACAGGGGTGCTGAAGCTTTCTTT. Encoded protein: CASSITNRGAEAFF.